Below, 14 T cell receptor beta chains from the same sample are listed, as sequenced in a study of T cells after posttransplantation cyclophosphamide. The protocol was immunoSEQ multiplex PCR, while the TCRdb copy is restricted to in-frame clones and leaves out a portion. Recorded here are around 35,000 clones, with no singletons, and the ten leading clones hold roughly 5.9%. The source material was PBMCs. These receptors were collected from a man aged 25-40 years in good health and a related stem cell transplant donor.

This clone appeared many times. V usage is TRBV25-1 and J usage is TRBJ2-1; possible D gene TRBD2, 6 bases. The V end was cut by 1 base, the J end by 0 bases, with 13 bases between. This CDR3 comprises 17 residues. Germline CDR1 is MGHDK and CDR2 is SYGVNS. The DNA of the CDR3 is TGTGCCAGCAGTGAATCCCTCGGGGGAAGCTCCTACAATGAGCAGTTCTTC. Its protein is CASSESLGGSSYNEQFF.

The sample holds many counts of this clone. This rearrangement joins TRBV6-6 to TRBJ2-7; D may be TRBD2 (5 bases). Deletions cut 2 bases from V and 7 bases from J, with 12 bases between. The CDR3 loop spans 13 amino acids. Per germline, CDR1 MNHNY and CDR2 SVGAGI (reference sequence). Here the CDR3 reads CASSYQGPGEQYF. The DNA for the CDR3 is TGTGCCAGCAGTTACCAAGGACCGGGGGAGCAGTACTTC.

This clone was detected many times. CDR3 in amino acids: CASSQEWGQHNEQFF. The CDR3 coding sequence is TGCGCCAGCAGCCAAGAATGGGGACAGCACAATGAGCAGTTCTTC. V is TRBV4-3 and J is TRBJ2-1; 7 nucleotides agree with TRBD1. Germline V gene data show CDR1 as LGHNA and CDR2 as YSLEER. The CDR3 spans 15 residues. After removal of 0 bases from V and 5 bases from J, the junction contained 4 bases not matched to a gene.

This chain joins TRBV9 and TRBJ2-3; 10 bases are a match to TRBD2. Germline CDR1 SGDLS, CDR2 YYNGEE. The CDR3 spans 15 residues. V trimming: 1 base; J trimming: 4 bases; junction bases outside the gene matches: 3. The CDR3 here is CASSVLAGESDTQYF. In DNA form, the CDR3 reads TGTGCCAGCAGCGTACTAGCGGGGGAATCAGATACGCAGTATTTT.

Many counts were recorded for this clone. V gene TRBV19 combines with J gene TRBJ2-6; D uncertain. V lost 4 bases to trimming and J lost 4 bases, with 5 bases between them. The CDR3 totals 13 residues. CDR1 and CDR2 from the germline V gene are LNHDA and SQIVND (reference sequence). This CDR3 reads CASSSQGANVLTF. The CDR3 DNA follows: TGTGCCAGTAGTAGTCAGGGGGCCAACGTCCTGACTTTC.

This clone was found many times. The chain carries TRBV10-3 and TRBJ2-1; the match to TRBD1 covers 8 bases. The CDR3 runs to 17 residues. CDR1 and CDR2 from the germline V gene are ENHRY and SYGVKD. J lost 7 bases, V lost 2 bases, and 13 bases had no gene match. The CDR3 region has the DNA TGTGCCATCAGTGAGACCCGCGACAGGGGCCCAGGGAATGAGCAGTTCTTC. This gives the protein CAISETRDRGPGNEQFF.

This clone showed up just a few times. Additional DNA sequences in this sample encode the identical CDR3. V and J are TRBV5-4 and TRBJ2-3; 7 bases line up with TRBD1. V shed 2 bases and J 9 bases; nucleotides not matched to a gene: 3. Germline CDR1 SGHNT, CDR2 YYREEE (reference sequence). This CDR3 spans 12 amino acids. The CDR3 sequence: CASSLQGQTQYF. CDR3 coding DNA: TGTGCCAGCAGCTTACAGGGGCAAACGCAGTATTTT.

In this sample, this clone turned up many times. This sequence joins TRBV13 and TRBJ2-7, with 8 bases that match TRBD1. CDR1 is PRHDT and CDR2 is FYEKMQ in the germline V gene (reference sequence). This CDR3 comprises 15 residues. Trimming cost V 8 bases and J 6 bases; bases outside gene matches: 15. The CDR3 sequence is CASSNVRDRGSEQYF. In DNA form, the CDR3 reads TGTGCCAGCTCAAATGTTCGTGACAGGGGAAGCGAGCAGTACTTC. The entire variable domain, with the rest obtained from reference TRBV13 and TRBJ2-7, is as follows: AAGVIQSPRHLIKEKRETATLKCYPIPRHDTVYWYQQGPGQDPQFLISFYEKMQSDKGSIPDRFSAQQFSDYHSELNMSSLELGDSALYFCASSNVRDRGSEQYFGPGTRLTVT.

This clone occurred a few times. V usage is TRBV9 and J usage is TRBJ2-3; no clear D. The CDR3 has 12 amino acids. Per the germline V gene, CDR1 is SGDLS and CDR2 is YYNGEE. Trimming shortened V by 4 bases and J by 3 bases, and 6 bases separated the two germline ends. CDR3: CASSRQTDTQYF. DNA for the CDR3: TGTGCCAGCAGCAGGCAGACAGATACGCAGTATTTT.

The CDR3 loop reads CASTPPSVETQYF. In nucleotides, the CDR3 is TGTGCCAGCACCCCCCCCTCCGTGGAGACCCAGTACTTC. This chain joins TRBV6-5 and TRBJ2-5; D gene ambiguous. Germline assignment: CDR1 MNHEY and CDR2 SVGAGI. Trimming cost V 7 bases and J 5 bases, with 14 bases left between them. The CDR3 consists of 13 residues.

The sample holds a few counts of this clone. The gene calls are TRBV7-8 and TRBJ1-5; D is perhaps TRBD1 (5 bases). Trimming shortened V by 3 bases and J by 2 bases, and 8 bases separated the two germline ends. The CDR3 is made up of 14 amino acids. Per the germline V gene, CDR1 is SGHVS and CDR2 is FQNEAQ. In nucleotides, the CDR3 is TGTGCCAGCAGCTTGACAGTCGGCAATCAGCCCCAGCATTTT. It codes for CASSLTVGNQPQHF.

In its sample, this clone was seen many times. The chain recombines TRBV6-1 with TRBJ2-1; 10 positions agree with TRBD2. V dropped 6 bases and J dropped 3; count of bases not matched to a gene: 2. Germline CDR1 and CDR2: MNHNS and SASEGT. The CDR3 covers 14 residues. CDR3 nucleotides: TGTGCCAGCAGCCCTAGCGGGGGCTACAATGAGCAGTTCTTC. Protein sequence: CASSPSGGYNEQFF.

This clone was counted at least ten times. The genes are TRBV27 and TRBJ2-4, with D maybe TRBD1 (6 bases). V was cut by 6 bases and J by 0 bases, with 12 bases left in between. Looked up from germline, CDR1 is MNHEY and CDR2 is SMNVEV (reference sequence). The CDR3 totals 15 residues. The CDR3 nucleotides are TGTGCCAGCAGCTCGGACAGATTAGCCAAAAACATTCAGTACTTC. As protein: CASSSDRLAKNIQYF.

This clone was detected a few times. The chain is built from TRBV6-1 and TRBJ2-2; 8 bases fit TRBD1. The CDR3 sequence is 18 residues long. CDR1 is MNHNS, CDR2 SASEGT, per germline. The ends lost 1 base at V and 5 bases at J; junction bases unmatched: 12. CDR3 sequence (DNA): TGTGCCAGCAGTGAAGTACTTGGCGGGACAGGAAGGACCGGGGAGCTGTTTTTT. Translated: CASSEVLGGTGRTGELFF.